Below, one TCR beta chain is given with its context. Its antigen is unidentified. This specimen belongs to a study of graft-versus-host responses after intestinal transplantation. About the research overall: Each transplant was multivisceral, liver-intestinal, or isolated intestinal. The study gave all recipients anti-thymocyte globulin induction, then tacrolimus and steroids for about 3 years.

The table came from immunoSEQ multiplex PCR; TCRdb's copy has only in-frame clones and leaves some out. The data show more than 100,000 clones, over 85% seen once. Trimming cost V 1 base and J 3 bases, with 13 bases left between them. The length of the CDR3 is 16 residues. Per germline, CDR1 MNHNS and CDR2 SASEGT. The specimen comprised unstimulated CD8+ T cells sorted from spleen or lymph node cells, sampled before intestinal transplant. The sequence was collected from a human donor who received an intestinal transplant. The V call is TRBV6-1, the J call TRBJ1-5, with D maybe TRBD1 (5 bases). This CDR3 is CASSEVPGVYNQPQHF. CDR3 DNA sequence: TGTGCCAGCAGTGAAGTACCGGGGGTATACAATCAGCCCCAGCATTTT.